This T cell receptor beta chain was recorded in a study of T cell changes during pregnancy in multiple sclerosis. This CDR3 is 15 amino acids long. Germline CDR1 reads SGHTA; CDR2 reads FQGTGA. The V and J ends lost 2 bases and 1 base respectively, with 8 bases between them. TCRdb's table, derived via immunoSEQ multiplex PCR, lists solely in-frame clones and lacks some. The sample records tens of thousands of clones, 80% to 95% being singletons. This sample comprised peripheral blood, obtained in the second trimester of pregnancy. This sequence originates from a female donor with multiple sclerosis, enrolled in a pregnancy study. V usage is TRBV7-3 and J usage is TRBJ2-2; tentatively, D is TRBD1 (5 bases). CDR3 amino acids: CASSLQTGNTGELFF. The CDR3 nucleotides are TGTGCCAGCAGCTTACAAACAGGGAACACCGGGGAGCTGTTTTTT.